In its sample, the clone carrying this TCR beta chain was seen a few times. The PCR was carried out with 60 Vbeta primers and 13 Jbeta primers. Here immunoSEQ multiplex PCR was the method, and the copy in TCRdb shows in-frame clones only, minus some. The sample carries roughly 120,000 clones, around 77% recorded once. These data originate in a study of cytomegalovirus exposure and HLA in healthy donors. The CDR3 spans 13 residues. Trimming cost V 5 bases and J 6 bases; bases outside gene matches: 4. The germline V gene has CDR1 SGHRS and CDR2 YFSETQ. The chain couples TRBV5-1 to TRBJ2-4; 8 bases line up with TRBD2. Input material: PBMCs. This clonotype was obtained from a young woman in good health and CMV-seropositive. CDR3 coding DNA: TGCGCCAGCAGAGAGCTAGCGGGAAACATTCAGTACTTC. It yields the protein CASRELAGNIQYF.